The present entry profiles one T cell receptor (beta chain) with its context. Its antigen is as yet unknown. The data belong to a study of T cell responses to AZD1222 COVID-19 vaccine. Overall study findings and caveats: An increase in Spike-specific TCR breadth and depth was observed after two AZD1222 doses.

Assay used: immunoSEQ multiplex PCR; TCRdb lists only in-frame clones, some missing. The data show under 150,000 clones, with 88% seen just once and roughly 4% held by the top ten. Looked up from germline, CDR1 is SGHRS and CDR2 is YFSETQ. The CDR3 runs 15 residues. V gave up 1 base and J gave up 5 bases, with 10 bases separating them. This specimen was peripheral blood, taken on day 0 of AZD1222 vaccination. The sequence was collected from an adult in good health. The J gene is TRBJ1-6, the V gene TRBV5-1; tentatively, D is TRBD1 (5 bases). The CDR3 reads CASSLWPGNNSPLHF. For the CDR3, the DNA is TGCGCCAGCAGCTTGTGGCCAGGGAATAATTCACCCCTCCACTTT.